These T cell receptor beta chains were read from a single sample in a study of cytomegalovirus exposure and HLA in healthy donors. The assay was immunoSEQ multiplex PCR, and TCRdb's table has in-frame clones only and misses some. The sample records some 140,000 clones, more than 80% being singletons. Source material: PBMCs. These receptors were obtained from a woman in her twenties or thirties in good health and CMV-seropositive. The CDR3 runs from the conserved cysteine through the conserved F or W. Each record gives: D gene, clone size, V gene, J gene, CDR3 DNA, CDR3 protein. A D gene is named only where the DNA matches it firmly. The listing skips clone size in some rows; elsewhere it reads once, few, many or a size class.

D gene: .
clone size: .
V gene: TRBV27
J gene: TRBJ1-2
CDR3 DNA: TGTGCCAGCAGTTTAGGGGCAGGGGTCCCCCTCTATGGCTACACCTTC
CDR3 protein: CASSLGAGVPLYGYTF

D gene: .
clone size: once
V gene: TRBV5-1
J gene: TRBJ2-5
CDR3 DNA: TGCGCCAGCAGCTTAAGACAGGCGGAGACCCAGTACTTC
CDR3 protein: CASSLRQAETQYF

D gene: .
clone size: .
V gene: TRBV29-1
J gene: TRBJ1-1
CDR3 DNA: TGCAGCGTCCAGATGAACACTGAAGCTTTCTTT
CDR3 protein: CSVQMNTEAFF

D gene: TRBD2
clone size: .
V gene: TRBV9
J gene: TRBJ2-7
CDR3 DNA: TGTGCCAGCAGCGACGGACTAGCGTGGAACGAGCAGTACTTC
CDR3 protein: CASSDGLAWNEQYF

D gene: TRBD1
clone size: .
V gene: TRBV19
J gene: TRBJ2-2
CDR3 DNA: TGTGCCAGTAGTATTGGACAGGGCATCGGGGAGCTGTTTTTT
CDR3 protein: CASSIGQGIGELFF

D gene: TRBD1
clone size: .
V gene: TRBV19
J gene: TRBJ2-1
CDR3 DNA: TGTGCCAGTAGTATTACCGGGACAGGGTTTAATGAGCAGTTCTTC
CDR3 protein: CASSITGTGFNEQFF

D gene: TRBD2
clone size: .
V gene: TRBV29-1
J gene: TRBJ2-1
CDR3 DNA: TGCAGCGTTCAAGTCGGGGGGGATGAGCAGTTCTTC
CDR3 protein: CSVQVGGDEQFF

D gene: .
clone size: .
V gene: TRBV28
J gene: TRBJ1-2
CDR3 DNA: TGTGCCAGCAGCCCTGTCTATGGCTACACCTTC
CDR3 protein: CASSPVYGYTF

D gene: .
clone size: .
V gene: TRBV5-4
J gene: TRBJ1-4
CDR3 DNA: TGTGCCAGCAGCCATGCAGGCAATAATGAAAAACTGTTTTTT
CDR3 protein: CASSHAGNNEKLFF

D gene: .
clone size: .
V gene: TRBV15
J gene: TRBJ1-2
CDR3 DNA: TGTGCCACCAGCAGCGGACAGTCCCATTATGGCTACACCTTC
CDR3 protein: CATSSGQSHYGYTF

D gene: .
clone size: .
V gene: TRBV15
J gene: TRBJ2-7
CDR3 DNA: TGTGCCACCAAAGAAGGGGCAGGGCTATTCGAGCAGTACTTC
CDR3 protein: CATKEGAGLFEQYF

D gene: .
clone size: .
V gene: TRBV18
J gene: TRBJ1-1
CDR3 DNA: TGTGCCAGCTCACCACAGGGGAGGGAAGCTTTCTTT
CDR3 protein: CASSPQGREAFF

D gene: .
clone size: .
V gene: TRBV4-1
J gene: TRBJ1-1
CDR3 DNA: TGCGCCAGCAGCCAAGATCAGGTTACTACTGAAGCTTTCTTT
CDR3 protein: CASSQDQVTTEAFF

D gene: .
clone size: .
V gene: TRBV9
J gene: TRBJ1-6
CDR3 DNA: TGTGCCAGCAGCGGCAGCGACGCGAGCTCCTATAATTCACCCCTCCACTTT
CDR3 protein: CASSGSDASSYNSPLHF

D gene: TRBD2
clone size: .
V gene: TRBV30
J gene: TRBJ2-7
CDR3 DNA: TGTGCCTGGAGTGAACTAGCGGGGATCCACGAGCAGTACTTC
CDR3 protein: CAWSELAGIHEQYF

D gene: TRBD1
clone size: .
V gene: TRBV29-1
J gene: TRBJ2-1
CDR3 DNA: TGCAGCGTTGGGGCGACAGGGATGGGGCGGAATGAGCAGTTCTTC
CDR3 protein: CSVGATGMGRNEQFF

D gene: TRBD1
clone size: .
V gene: TRBV5-1
J gene: TRBJ2-3
CDR3 DNA: TGCGCCAGCAGCTTGGGGCCCTCAGGGGGCGCGACAGATACGCAGTATTTT
CDR3 protein: CASSLGPSGGATDTQYF

D gene: .
clone size: .
V gene: TRBV27
J gene: TRBJ2-7
CDR3 DNA: TGTGCCAGCACCTCGAAGGGGGAGGGCTACGAGCAGTACTTC
CDR3 protein: CASTSKGEGYEQYF

D gene: .
clone size: .
V gene: TRBV7-6
J gene: TRBJ2-1
CDR3 DNA: TGTGCCAGCAGCTTGGCCCTAGGGGTTGCAGACCCCTACAATGAGCAGTTCTTC
CDR3 protein: CASSLALGVADPYNEQFF

D gene: TRBD1
clone size: .
V gene: TRBV28
J gene: TRBJ2-3
CDR3 DNA: TGTGCCAGCAGTTCCGACAGGGTTAGCACAGATACGCAGTATTTT
CDR3 protein: CASSSDRVSTDTQYF

D gene: TRBD1
clone size: .
V gene: TRBV10-3
J gene: TRBJ1-2
CDR3 DNA: TGTGCCATCAGTACACTCGACAGGGAGACCTATGGCTACACCTTC
CDR3 protein: CAISTLDRETYGYTF

D gene: .
clone size: .
V gene: TRBV29-1
J gene: TRBJ1-2
CDR3 DNA: TGCAGCGTTGTCGAGGGTTATGGCTACACCTTC
CDR3 protein: CSVVEGYGYTF

D gene: .
clone size: few
V gene: TRBV19
J gene: TRBJ1-1
CDR3 DNA: TGTGCCAGTACCCCCCCGGGGGGGAACACTGAAGCTTTCTTT
CDR3 protein: CASTPPGGNTEAFF

D gene: .
clone size: .
V gene: TRBV5-1
J gene: TRBJ2-6
CDR3 DNA: TGCGCCAGCAGCTTGAGAGGGGGAAATGGGGCCAACGTCCTGACTTTC
CDR3 protein: CASSLRGGNGANVLTF

D gene: .
clone size: .
V gene: TRBV5-1
J gene: TRBJ1-3
CDR3 DNA: TGCGCCAGCAGCTTGTATCAGGGCTCTGGAAACACCATATATTTT
CDR3 protein: CASSLYQGSGNTIYF

D gene: .
clone size: .
V gene: TRBV7-6
J gene: TRBJ2-3
CDR3 DNA: TGTGCCAGCAGCTTAGAGGGAAGGGGAGATACGCAGTATTTT
CDR3 protein: CASSLEGRGDTQYF

D gene: TRBD2
clone size: .
V gene: TRBV9
J gene: TRBJ2-3
CDR3 DNA: TGTGCCAGCAGCGGGGGACTAGCGGGCACAGATACGCAGTATTTT
CDR3 protein: CASSGGLAGTDTQYF

D gene: .
clone size: .
V gene: TRBV9
J gene: TRBJ2-3
CDR3 DNA: TGTGCCAGCAGCGGGTGGAGGACAGATACGCAGTATTTT
CDR3 protein: CASSGWRTDTQYF

D gene: TRBD1
clone size: .
V gene: TRBV30
J gene: TRBJ2-3
CDR3 DNA: TGTGCCTGGACTCCGGGACAGGGGACAGATACGCAGTATTTT
CDR3 protein: CAWTPGQGTDTQYF

D gene: .
clone size: .
V gene: TRBV2
J gene: TRBJ1-4
CDR3 DNA: TGTGCCAGCAGAGAAGACAGGACTAATGAAAAACTGTTTTTT
CDR3 protein: CASREDRTNEKLFF

D gene: TRBD1
clone size: .
V gene: TRBV13
J gene: TRBJ1-1
CDR3 DNA: TGTGCCAGCAATGGAGAGGGGGCGCATACTGAAGCTTTCTTT
CDR3 protein: CASNGEGAHTEAFF

D gene: TRBD1
clone size: .
V gene: TRBV7-6
J gene: TRBJ2-7
CDR3 DNA: TGTGCCAGCAGCCCCTGGACAGGGACACGATCCTACGAGCAGTACTTC
CDR3 protein: CASSPWTGTRSYEQYF

D gene: .
clone size: .
V gene: TRBV18
J gene: TRBJ1-5
CDR3 DNA: TGTGCCAGCTCACCGGGCTCCGAACGGCAGCCCCAGCATTTT
CDR3 protein: CASSPGSERQPQHF